The 7 T cell receptor beta chains in this list originate from one sample, sequenced in a study of T cell responses to AZD1222 COVID-19 vaccine. Measured with immunoSEQ multiplex PCR; TCRdb has only the in-frame clones, and not every one. The sample lists about 120,000 clones; around 93% were seen once. The specimen was peripheral blood, collected 28 days after the second AZD1222 dose. These receptors were obtained from an adult who received the AZD1222 COVID-19 vaccine.

V and J are TRBV12-5 and TRBJ1-5; D is unclear. CDR3 length equals 13 residues. The germline gives CDR1 LGHNT, CDR2 FRNRAP. The V end lost 10 bases, the J end lost 6 bases, and 16 bases lay between the germline ends. Written as DNA, the CDR3 is TGTGCTACCCGCCAGGTTGAGGGTCAGCCCCAGCATTTT. Its translation: CATRQVEGQPQHF.

The gene calls are TRBV30 and TRBJ2-7; D ambiguous. This CDR3 has 12 amino acids. V was pared by 0 bases and J by 2 bases, with 5 bases between. The V gene's germline CDR1 is GTSNPN and CDR2 SVGIG (reference sequence). CDR3 DNA: TGTGCCTGGAGTGTAGGACCCTACGAGCAGTACTTC. Amino acid sequence: CAWSVGPYEQYF.

The chain links TRBV5-1 to TRBJ1-1; 7 bases line up with TRBD1. J gave up 4 bases and V 4 bases, and 4 bases lay outside the gene matches. CDR3 length: 13 amino acids. Germline CDR1 reads SGHRS; CDR2 reads YFSETQ. CDR3 loop: CASSVYRGTEAFF. In DNA, the CDR3 is TGCGCCAGCAGCGTTTACAGGGGCACTGAAGCTTTCTTT.

This clone was picked up a small number of times. V usage is TRBV19 and J usage is TRBJ1-2; 8 bases map to TRBD1. The CDR3 has 15 residues. Unmatched junction bases numbered 6, after V lost 2 bases and J lost 4 bases. Germline CDR1 LNHDA, CDR2 SQIVND (reference sequence). The CDR3 nucleotides are TGTGCCAGTAGTATAATGGGGACAGGCGGCTATGGCTACACCTTC. It specifies CASSIMGTGGYGYTF.

The chain couples TRBV7-2 to TRBJ2-1; D might be TRBD2 (6 bases). Germline V gene lookup returns CDR1 SGHTA and CDR2 FQGNSA. The germline V and J ends were trimmed by 4 bases and 2 bases, with 15 bases remaining between them. This CDR3 spans 16 amino acids. CDR3 nucleotides: TGTGCCAGCAGCTCCGTGAGACTAGGGGCCTACAATGAGCAGTTCTTC. Protein: CASSSVRLGAYNEQFF.

This rearrangement joins TRBV6-2 or TRBV6-3 to TRBJ1-2; D is unresolved. This CDR3 spans 15 amino acids. Germline CDR1 is MNHEY and CDR2 is SVGEGT. With 6 bases removed from V and 4 bases from J, the gap between germline ends came to 18 bases. CDR3 nucleotides: TGTGCCAGCAGCTCACCTAGGGCAAACACCTATGGCTACACCTTC. This translates into CASSSPRANTYGYTF.

The gene calls are TRBV13 and TRBJ1-1, with TRBD1 as a possible D gene (5 bases). Germline-derived CDR1 and CDR2 are PRHDT and FYEKMQ (reference sequence). The ends were cut back, 7 bases at V and 4 bases at J, with 19 bases in the middle. The CDR3 extends over 15 amino acids. The CDR3 is CASTLDRARGTEAFF. CDR3 sequence (DNA): TGTGCCAGCACCCTAGATAGGGCGAGGGGCACTGAAGCTTTCTTT.